This TCR beta chain came from a study of shared clonotypes between healthy human individuals. CDR1 is MDHEN, CDR2 SYDVKM, per germline. Unmatched junction bases numbered 5, after V lost 6 bases and J lost 11 bases. The CDR3 spans 12 residues. Repertoires were generated with immunoSEQ multiplex PCR, while TCRdb's copy carries only in-frame clones and drops some. In the table there are 550,000 to 650,000 clones, 96% of which are singletons. The count of this clone is one. Its antigen is still unknown. Terminally differentiated effector memory CD45RA+ cells were left out of the naive CD8 fraction, which was CD45RO-negative and positively selected for CCR7. Each donor was a Caucasian adult residing in Nashville, Tennessee. General study points: In the sorted subsets, rarefaction showed sequencing was incomplete despite large depth. Larger estimated richness was generally recorded for naive subsets relative to memory subsets.

The sample taken for sequencing was naive CD8+ T cells sorted from blood. This TCR was sampled from a woman aged 30 to 39 in good health. V usage is TRBV28 and J usage is TRBJ1-4, with 8 nucleotides matching TRBD1. The CDR3 reads CASSKDRGKLFF. DNA of the CDR3: TGTGCCAGCAGCAAAGACAGGGGCAAACTGTTTTTT.